This T cell receptor (beta chain) came from a study of regulatory T cells in long-lasting Graves disease. Study in general: For under 3 months, newly diagnosed Graves' patients had been taking antithyroid drugs.

CDR3 regions were amplified by Arm-PCR using iRepertoire HTBI primers to build TCR beta libraries. TCRdb passed the multiplex PCR reads through MiXCR, listing each CDR3 protein once. The sample contains around 450,000 distinct CDR3 sequences, approximately 16% of which appear only once. This clonotype was detected ten times or more. Described time point: newly diagnosed GD, antithyroid drugs for less than 3 months. Construction of the TCR library relied on RNA isolated from PBMCs. The data were also submitted as part of a second study, on T cells in Graves' hyperthyroidism and ophthalmopathy.

This receptor was obtained from a woman aged 35 to 49 with Graves disease. Sequenced material: peripheral blood mononuclear cells (PBMCs), taken at new diagnosis, from a patient treated with antithyroid drugs.

The CDR3 sequence: CAWSVRGGRESYEQYF. The CDR3 coding sequence is TGTGCCTGGAGTGTACGGGGCGGGAGAGAATCCTACGAGCAGTACTTC. This rearrangement joins TRBV30 to TRBJ2-7, with 7 bases lining up with TRBD2. The CDR3 spans 16 residues. Trimming removed 0 bases from V and 1 base from J; junction bases left unmatched: 9. CDR1 GTSNPN and CDR2 SVGIG come from the germline V gene (reference sequence).